A selection of T cell receptor beta chains follows, all from one sample in a study of blood T cells in healthy people across ages. TCRdb itself ran the 5' RACE reads through MiXCR, one entry per CDR3 protein. The profile shows 800,000 or so distinct CDR3 sequences, around 25% of them singletons. This sample was also put to use in a study of T cells of mothers and their children.

Sequenced sample: blood. The receptors were gathered from a boy aged 5-17 years in good health. Both conserved end residues are part of each CDR3. The D gene is left open where the match is weak. Some rows have no size entry. The others give once, few or many, or a class for an expanded clone.

clone size,D gene,V gene,J gene,CDR3 protein
NA,NA,TRBV2,NA,CASADSEQFF
NA,TRBD2,TRBV29-1,TRBJ2-5,CSGGGRLQETQYF
few,NA,TRBV27,TRBJ1-1,CASSLSGIGTEAFF
few,NA,TRBV28,TRBJ2-7,CASKAGQRGYEQYF
few,TRBD1,TRBV9,TRBJ2-4,CASSSQTGQGIQYF
NA,TRBD1,TRBV20-1,TRBJ1-6,CSVQGRNSPLHF
NA,TRBD1,TRBV28,TRBJ2-1,CASSLLPGQGFNEQFF
NA,NA,TRBV2,TRBJ1-2,CASSELDDAVSGFTF
NA,TRBD2,TRBV29-1,TRBJ2-3,CSVLPRASGRGTDTQYF
NA,TRBD1,TRBV7-9,TRBJ2-1,CASSLLPGQGLHEQFF
few,NA,TRBV7-3,TRBJ2-3,CASSASSADTQYF
NA,TRBD2,TRBV7-8,TRBJ2-5,CASRAGGPLQETQYF
NA,NA,TRBV14,TRBJ2-1,CASSQDYSRNEQFF
NA,NA,TRBV20-1,NA,CSASGLNEQYF
NA,NA,TRBV11-2,NA,CASSIGRVAHKYEQYF
NA,NA,TRBV21-1,TRBJ2-3,CASRYRGPDTQYF
NA,TRBD2,TRBV28,NA,CASSPATSAIGTQYF
NA,NA,TRBV4-1,TRBJ2-7,CASSQGPTGTANEQYF
NA,TRBD2,TRBV4-2,TRBJ2-5,CASSQGGGGAQETQYF
few,TRBD2,TRBV5-1,TRBJ2-1,CASNGGLAISSYNEQFF
few,NA,TRBV20-1,TRBJ1-4,CSAGTPTEGEKLFF
NA,TRBD2,TRBV9,TRBJ2-1,CASSVPRDNGGYNERFF
few,TRBD2,TRBV6-5,TRBJ2-5,CASSLSTSGRLETQYF
few,NA,TRBV6-6,TRBJ2-7,CASREWDTGSYEQYF
NA,NA,TRBV5-6,TRBJ1-2,CASSLGGPEVGYTF
NA,NA,TRBV19,TRBJ2-2,CASTFLAKNTGELFF
few,NA,TRBV7-2,TRBJ2-3,CASSLNWRGSTDTQYF
NA,NA,TRBV5-1,NA,CASSFLVGAGLNPHEQYF
NA,TRBD1,TRBV7-2,TRBJ2-4,CASSLVGTGLLAKNIQYF
few,TRBD2,TRBV5-6,TRBJ2-1,CASIQRGINNEQFF
once,TRBD2,TRBV18,TRBJ2-5,CASSPRGGKETQYF
many,TRBD1,TRBV6-5,TRBJ1-4,CASRSLTGSNEKLFF
NA,TRBD1,TRBV4-2,TRBJ1-1,CASSRGKFRQGAAEAFF
NA,NA,TRBV20-1,TRBJ2-4,CSARDPEILAKNIQYF
NA,TRBD1,TRBV7-6,TRBJ2-7,CASSLYGQGGYSAYEQYF
NA,TRBD1,TRBV20-1,TRBJ2-2,CSARVTGGNTGELFF
few,TRBD1,TRBV28,TRBJ1-2,CASKKDQGVEGYTF
NA,NA,TRBV5-1,TRBJ2-7,CASSLTGVTYEQYF
few,TRBD1,TRBV29-1,TRBJ2-3,CSVEDAMGQGPLASTDTQYF
NA,TRBD2,TRBV5-1,TRBJ2-4,CASSSRSGMAAKNIQYF
few,TRBD1,TRBV9,TRBJ2-1,CASSLDRDSYNEQFF
NA,NA,TRBV14,TRBJ1-6,CASSQVIWAGDTPLAQVNSPLHF
NA,TRBD2,TRBV5-1,TRBJ2-5,CASSSGEREWGETQYF
NA,NA,TRBV7-4,TRBJ1-5,CASSNHDEWRMTKAKGCQPQHF
NA,TRBD2,TRBV5-1,TRBJ2-7,CASSLGEGFTYEQYF
many,NA,TRBV4-1,TRBJ2-1,CASSPGGEQFF
NA,TRBD2,TRBV3-1,TRBJ2-7,CASSQETSGIFKQYF
NA,NA,TRBV2,TRBJ2-1,CATKDSVYNEQFF
NA,TRBD2,TRBV20-1,TRBJ2-7,CSARVGSGGTYEQYF
NA,TRBD2,TRBV4-3,TRBJ2-3,CASSPLRAGGPTDTQYF
NA,NA,TRBV20-1,TRBJ1-2,CSASPPLQYTEANYGYTF
few,NA,TRBV7-9,TRBJ1-5,CASSLAGDSNQPQHF
NA,NA,TRBV28,TRBJ1-3,CASSFRGGVSGNTVYF
NA,NA,TRBV29-1,NA,CSVEGAGRLQETQYF
NA,TRBD2,TRBV3-1,TRBJ2-6,CASSRFSGGAISGANVLAF